This T cell receptor (beta chain) was captured in a study of radiotherapy plus CTLA-4 blockade in lung cancer. Points on this clone: Its matching antigen is unknown.

The assay was immunoSEQ multiplex PCR, and TCRdb's table has in-frame clones only and misses some. This table has approximately 81,000 clones, about 78% appearing once. In chemo-refractory metastatic non-small-cell lung cancer, patients got ipilimumab CTLA-4 blockade together with focal radiation. CDR1 and CDR2 (germline): SGHRS, YFSETQ. V was pared by 5 bases and J by 6 bases, with 12 bases of the junction left unmatched. The CDR3 sequence is 15 residues long. Study-wide points: Increased serum interferon-beta after radiation also reportedly predicted response strongly. TCR clones from tumors expanded in blood after radiotherapy plus ipilimumab.

The V and J genes are TRBV5-1 and TRBJ2-3; TRBD2 aligns across 7 bases. This TCR was recovered from a human donor with non-small cell lung cancer who had a partial response to radiotherapy plus ipilimumab. Some clones in this sample may be carry-over from other donors' samples. Sequencing was performed on peripheral blood, taken from a patient treated with radiotherapy plus ipilimumab. The CDR3, as DNA: TGCGCCAGCAGTCTTTCGGGGAGGGCCCTCGATACGCAGTATTTT. Its translation is CASSLSGRALDTQYF.